These 15 T cell receptor beta chains share one sample of origin, sequenced in a study of CD8 T cells in Susac syndrome. RNA totalling roughly 0.45 to 1 ug underwent reverse transcription with random hexamers. MiXCR, applied by TCRdb to the immunoSEQ multiplex PCR reads, yields one record per CDR3 protein. Of tens of thousands of distinct CDR3 sequences in the sample, roughly 94% were seen once. The specimen was CD8+ T cells from PBMCs. All receptors derive from a human donor with multiple sclerosis.

The rearrangement links TRBV19 to TRBJ2-7; 8 bases align to TRBD2. The CDR3 is made up of 13 amino acids. Germline CDR1 and CDR2: LNHDA and SQIVND (reference sequence). With V trimmed by 4 bases and J by 5 bases, 4 bases remained unmatched. The CDR3 is CASSNGLADEQYF. As DNA, the CDR3 is TGTGCCAGTAGTAATGGACTAGCTGACGAGCAGTACTTC. The full variable domain, rest sourced from reference TRBV19 and TRBJ2-7, is DGGITQSPKYLFRKEGQNVTLSCEQNLNHDAMYWYRQDPGQGLRLIYYSQIVNDFQKGDIAEGYSVSREKKESFPLTVTSAQKNPTAFYLCASSNGLADEQYFGPGTRLTVT.

This clonotype occurred once. The chain combines TRBV15 with TRBJ2-2; perhaps D is TRBD1 or TRBD2 (5 bases each). CDR1 and CDR2 (germline): LNHNV, YYDKDF (reference sequence). The germline V and J ends were trimmed by 2 bases and 5 bases, with 9 bases remaining between them. The CDR3 loop spans 14 amino acids. CDR3 in DNA: TGTGCCACCAGCAGATTGGGGGAAACCGGGGAGCTGTTTTTT. Translation gives CATSRLGETGELFF.

This chain joins TRBV20-1 and TRBJ2-7; D may match TRBD1 or TRBD2 (5 bases each). Germline CDR1 is DFQATT and CDR2 is SNEGSKA (reference sequence). The CDR3 has 12 residues. Between the trimmed V and J ends, which lost 2 bases and 6 bases, there was a span of 11 bases. CDR3 nucleotide sequence: TGCAGTGCTAGAATAGGGGAGTTCGAGCAGTACTTC. This translates into CSARIGEFEQYF.

In its sample, this clonotype was seen once. V usage is TRBV10-3 and J usage is TRBJ1-1; D is unclear. This CDR3 spans 12 amino acids. Germline V gives CDR1 ENHRY, CDR2 SYGVKD. V was cut by 9 bases and J by 3 bases, with 11 bases left in between. The CDR3 DNA follows: TGTGCCATGACGGCTGGGGACACTGAAGCTTTCTTT. Its protein product is CAMTAGDTEAFF.

In DNA form, the CDR3 reads TGTGCCAGCAGCTTAGGGGTTGGCTACGAGCAGTACTTC. It encodes CASSLGVGYEQYF. The rearrangement joins TRBV5-4 to TRBJ2-7; a possible D gene is TRBD1 (5 bases). In germline, CDR1 is SGHNT, CDR2 YYREEE (reference sequence). The V gene lost 2 bases and the J gene lost 3 bases, with 9 bases spanning the gap. There are 13 residues in the CDR3.

This sequence joins TRBV4-2 and TRBJ2-4; no clear D gene. The CDR3 extends over 16 amino acids. Between the trimmed V and J ends, which lost 1 base and 4 bases, there was a span of 14 bases. Germline CDR1 and CDR2: LGHNA and YNFKEQ. The CDR3 here is CASSQAVDGWKNIQYF. Written as DNA, the CDR3 is TGTGCCAGCAGCCAAGCGGTCGACGGGTGGAAAAACATTCAGTACTTC.

This chain links TRBV19 with TRBJ1-5, with D uncertain. V was cut by 4 bases and J by 3 bases, with 16 bases left in between. Germline lookup yields CDR1 LNHDA and CDR2 SQIVND (reference sequence). The CDR3 length is 16 residues. The CDR3, as DNA: TGTGCCAGTAGTACTGCAAACCGGTGGAACAATCAGCCCCAGCATTTT. Translated: CASSTANRWNNQPQHF. The full variable domain, its missing parts supplied by reference TRBV19 and TRBJ1-5, is DGGITQSPKYLFRKEGQNVTLSCEQNLNHDAMYWYRQDPGQGLRLIYYSQIVNDFQKGDIAEGYSVSREKKESFPLTVTSAQKNPTAFYLCASSTANRWNNQPQHFGDGTRLSIL.

V gene TRBV29-1 combines with J gene TRBJ2-7; tentatively, D is TRBD1 (5 bases). Germline lookup yields CDR1 SQVTM and CDR2 ANQGSEA. The CDR3 is 12 amino acids. V lost 4 bases to trimming and J lost 5 bases, with 12 bases between them. The CDR3 loop reads CSVVTGTDEQYF. The CDR3 DNA is TGCAGCGTTGTAACAGGCACTGACGAGCAGTACTTC.

The count of this clonotype is one. The CDR3 sequence: CASSRRAGGTDTQYF. DNA of the CDR3: TGTGCCAGCTCGAGGAGGGCGGGAGGGACAGATACGCAGTATTTT. The V call is TRBV6-6, the J call TRBJ2-3, with 9 bases identical to TRBD2. Germline V gene data show CDR1 as MNHNY and CDR2 as SVGAGI (reference sequence). Trimming took 8 bases from V and 3 from J; bases not matched to a gene: 9. The CDR3 has 15 amino acids.

This clonotype was seen once. CDR3 sequence reads: CASSWTGTGGVKLDTEAFF. In DNA, the CDR3 is TGCGCCAGCAGCTGGACCGGGACAGGGGGCGTCAAATTGGACACTGAAGCTTTCTTT. V is TRBV5-1 and J is TRBJ1-1, with 12 bases fitting TRBD1. J was trimmed by 3 bases and V by 3 bases; bases with no gene match: 15. The CDR3 runs 19 residues. Germline V gene sequence: CDR1 SGHRS, CDR2 YFSETQ.

The V gene is TRBV5-1, the J gene TRBJ2-5, with 11 bases identical to TRBD1. This CDR3 region has 15 residues. Germline V gives CDR1 SGHRS, CDR2 YFSETQ. The ends lost 5 bases at V and 5 bases at J; junction bases unmatched: 8. The CDR3 DNA sequence: TGCGCCAGCAGTTTTGGACAGGGGGCTTTGGAGACCCAGTACTTC. It translates to CASSFGQGALETQYF.

The chain links TRBV7-9 to TRBJ1-6; 8 nucleotides match TRBD1. This CDR3 is built from 14 residues. The J segment lost 6 bases and the V segment lost 5 bases, leaving 3 bases of the junction unmatched. Germline V gene data show CDR1 as SEHNR and CDR2 as FQNEAQ (reference sequence). For the CDR3, the DNA is TGTGCCAGCAGCGGGACAGGCGTTAATTCACCCCTCCACTTT. It specifies CASSGTGVNSPLHF.

The chain carries TRBV2 and TRBJ2-7, with D unclear. The V gene lost 4 bases and the J gene lost 4 bases, with 11 bases spanning the gap. This CDR3 has 13 residues. CDR1 and CDR2 (germline): SNHLY, FYNNEI. As DNA, the CDR3 is TGTGCCAGCAGTGTACGGCCCCTATACGAGCAGTACTTC. The encoded protein is CASSVRPLYEQYF.

The V gene is TRBV29-1, the J gene TRBJ1-2; D is undetermined. V lost 7 bases to trimming and J lost 4 bases, with 19 bases between them. The CDR3 is made up of 14 amino acids. CDR1 is SQVTM, CDR2 ANQGSEA, per germline. The CDR3 protein is CSAPLGLGSYGYTF. The CDR3 nucleotides read TGCAGCGCCCCCCTAGGCCTCGGTAGCTATGGCTACACCTTC.

The J gene is TRBJ2-7, the V gene TRBV5-4; 9 bases align to TRBD1. The V and J ends lost 6 bases and 4 bases, in that order; junction bases with no gene match: 11. The germline gives CDR1 SGHNT, CDR2 YYREEE (reference sequence). CDR3 length: 15 residues. The CDR3 nucleotides read TGTGCCAGCACCATCGGGACAGGGCCCCTATACGAGCAGTACTTC. Its protein is CASTIGTGPLYEQYF.